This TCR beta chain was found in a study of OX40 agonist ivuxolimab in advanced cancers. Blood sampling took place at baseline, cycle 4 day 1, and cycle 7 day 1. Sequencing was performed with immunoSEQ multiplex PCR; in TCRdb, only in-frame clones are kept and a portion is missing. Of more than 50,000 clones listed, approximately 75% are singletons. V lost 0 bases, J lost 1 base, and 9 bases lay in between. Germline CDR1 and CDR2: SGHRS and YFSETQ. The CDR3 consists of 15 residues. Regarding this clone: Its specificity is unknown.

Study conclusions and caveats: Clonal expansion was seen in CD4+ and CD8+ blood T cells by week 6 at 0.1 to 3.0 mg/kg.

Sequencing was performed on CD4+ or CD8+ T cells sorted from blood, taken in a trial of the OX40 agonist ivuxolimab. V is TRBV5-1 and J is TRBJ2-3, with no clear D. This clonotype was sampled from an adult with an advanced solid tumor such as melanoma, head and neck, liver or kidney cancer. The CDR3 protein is CASSLDGSRTDTQYF. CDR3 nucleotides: TGCGCCAGCAGCTTGGACGGCAGCCGCACAGATACGCAGTATTTT.